Below are 10 T cell receptor beta chains sequenced from a single sample in a study of blood T cell repertoires in COVID-19. The table came from immunoSEQ multiplex PCR; TCRdb's copy has only in-frame clones and leaves some out. This table holds about 160,000 clones, about 91% found once. Sequencing was done on a sample of peripheral blood. All receptors come from a woman in her sixties or seventies who had recovered from COVID-19.

V gene TRBV11-1 combines with J gene TRBJ2-3; 8 nucleotides agree with TRBD2. Germline trimming cut 3 bases from V and 2 bases from J; bases unmatched to any gene: 7. This CDR3 region has 16 residues. Germline CDR1 SGHAT, CDR2 FQDESV (reference sequence). The CDR3, as DNA: TGTGCCAGCAGCTTGCAGCGGGGGACAACCACAGATACGCAGTATTTT. Protein: CASSLQRGTTTDTQYF.

The chain combines TRBV7-9 with TRBJ1-2; tentative D call: TRBD1 (5 bases). The germline V and J ends were trimmed by 5 bases and 8 bases, with 18 bases remaining between them. The CDR3 length is 14 residues. CDR1 and CDR2 from the germline V gene are SEHNR and FQNEAQ (reference sequence). The CDR3, as DNA: TGTGCCAGCAGCGTGTCGGACACGTTAGGGGGCTACACCTTC. Translated, it gives CASSVSDTLGGYTF.

V usage is TRBV11-3 and J usage is TRBJ2-2; D is perhaps TRBD2 (5 bases). Looked up from germline, CDR1 is SGHNT and CDR2 is YENEEA. Trimming left V 1 base short and J 5 bases short, with 11 bases between. The CDR3 loop spans 15 amino acids. CDR3 sequence reads: CASSLAGYRTGELFF. In DNA, the CDR3 is TGTGCCAGCAGCTTAGCGGGGTACCGTACCGGGGAGCTGTTTTTT.

The J gene is TRBJ1-2, the V gene TRBV24-1, with 7 bases fitting TRBD1. The CDR3 contains 12 residues. From germline, CDR1 is KGHDR and CDR2 SFDVKD. The ends lost 9 bases at V and 4 bases at J; junction bases unmatched: 4. The CDR3 DNA is TGTGCCACCTCCCGGACAGGCTATGGCTACACCTTC. It is translated as CATSRTGYGYTF.

The chain joins TRBV18 to TRBJ1-2; 7 bases align to TRBD1. Germline trimming cut 5 bases from V and 8 bases from J; bases unmatched to any gene: 5. The germline V gene has CDR1 KGHSH and CDR2 LQKENI. The CDR3 loop spans 12 amino acids. The CDR3 DNA reads TGTGCCAGCTCATTTGGGACAGACGGCTACACCTTC. Protein product: CASSFGTDGYTF.

This clone was observed a few times. The V and J genes are TRBV5-6 and TRBJ1-1, with TRBD1 as a possible D gene (6 bases). The V gene lost 4 bases and the J gene lost 3 bases, with 13 bases spanning the gap. From germline, CDR1 is SGHDT and CDR2 YYEEEE. This CDR3 is built from 14 residues. CDR3 loop: CASSPWPGDTEAFF. As DNA, the CDR3 is TGTGCCAGCAGCCCTTGGCCAGGGGACACTGAAGCTTTCTTT.

The rearrangement joins TRBV5-4 to TRBJ2-6; D unclear. In germline, CDR1 is SGHNT, CDR2 YYREEE (reference sequence). The CDR3 sequence is 16 residues long. Trimming pared 0 bases from V and 0 bases from J, leaving 7 bases between. Here the CDR3 DNA reads TGTGCCAGCAGCTTGGCTGGGCTCTCTGGGGCCAACGTCCTGACTTTC. Its protein is CASSLAGLSGANVLTF.

The V and J genes are TRBV15 and TRBJ2-3; D gene ambiguous. Germline CDR1 LNHNV, CDR2 YYDKDF (reference sequence). Trimming cost V 0 bases and J 1 base, with 5 bases left between them. The CDR3 loop spans 14 amino acids. CDR3 in amino acids: CATSRDRGTDTQYF. CDR3 in DNA: TGTGCCACCAGCAGAGATCGGGGCACAGATACGCAGTATTTT.

The CDR3 bases are TGTGCCAGCAGTTTGACAGGGTCGGGAAGCGAAAAACTGTTTTTT. This sequence encodes CASSLTGSGSEKLFF. The chain joins TRBV6-5 to TRBJ1-4, with 7 positions matching TRBD1. After removal of 4 bases from V and 8 bases from J, the junction contained 10 bases not matched to a gene. CDR3 size: 15 residues. From germline, CDR1 is MNHEY and CDR2 SVGAGI.

The genes are TRBV19 and TRBJ1-2; 7 bases match TRBD1. The CDR3 has 15 amino acids. Trimming at V came to 2 bases and at J to 4 bases, leaving 7 bases not matched to a gene. CDR1 is LNHDA and CDR2 is SQIVND in the germline V gene (reference sequence). CDR3 nucleotides: TGTGCCAGTAGTATAAGGACAGGATTAAGCTATGGCTACACCTTC. Its translation: CASSIRTGLSYGYTF.